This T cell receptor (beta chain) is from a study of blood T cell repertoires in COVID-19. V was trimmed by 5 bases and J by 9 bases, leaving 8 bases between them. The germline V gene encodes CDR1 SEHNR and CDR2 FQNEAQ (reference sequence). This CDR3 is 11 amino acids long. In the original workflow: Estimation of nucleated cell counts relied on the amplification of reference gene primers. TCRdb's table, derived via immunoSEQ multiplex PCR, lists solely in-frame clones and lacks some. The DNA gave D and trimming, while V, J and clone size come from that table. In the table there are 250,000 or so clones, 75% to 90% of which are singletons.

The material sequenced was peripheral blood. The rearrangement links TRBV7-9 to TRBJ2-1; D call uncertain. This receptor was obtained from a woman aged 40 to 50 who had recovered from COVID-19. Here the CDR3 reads CASSLSSEQFF. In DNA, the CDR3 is TGTGCCAGCAGCCTGAGTAGTGAGCAGTTCTTC.